The 8 T cell receptor beta chains given below trace back to one sample, sequenced in a study of metastatic and nonmetastatic thyroid tumors. Patients were all untreated before their thyroid surgery. TCRdb re-called clones from the PCR reads using MiXCR. Of tens of thousands of clones in the sample, around a fifth were seen once. Sample: blood. The receptor set was obtained from a male donor with papillary thyroid cancer or a benign thyroid nodule (not recorded which). Some clones in this sample may be carry-over from other donors' samples.

At least ten counts were recorded for this clone. The V gene is TRBV5-1, the J gene TRBJ2-2, with 9 positions matching TRBD1. Losses at the gene ends were 1 base for V and 5 bases for J; bases not matched to a gene: 6. This CDR3 comprises 16 residues. Germline assignment: CDR1 SGHRS and CDR2 YFSETQ. CDR3 nucleotides: TGCGCCAGCAGCTTGTCGGACAGGGGACGTACCGGGGAGCTGTTTTTT. Its translation is CASSLSDRGRTGELFF.

This clone is categorized as medium-sized. The J gene is TRBJ2-7, the V gene TRBV2, with 10 bases matching TRBD2. CDR3 length equals 15 residues. Losses at the gene ends were 5 bases for V and 4 bases for J; bases not matched to a gene: 8. The germline V gene has CDR1 SNHLY and CDR2 FYNNEI. CDR3 bases: TGTGCCAGCAGTCTGACAGGGACTAGCGCGTACGAGCAGTACTTC. Encoded protein: CASSLTGTSAYEQYF.

This clone has ten or more counts. The genes are TRBV29-1 and TRBJ2-1; TRBD2 matches at 9 bases. The germline gives CDR1 SQVTM, CDR2 ANQGSEA. The CDR3 length is 19 residues. The junction had 21 bases not matched to a gene; V was cut back by 6 bases and J by 3 bases. The CDR3 loop is CSVIRLAVSSQVSYNEQFF. The CDR3 DNA follows: TGCAGCGTAATCCGACTAGCGGTAAGCTCACAGGTTAGCTACAATGAGCAGTTCTTC.

By share, this clone ranks as medium-sized. V gene TRBV6-1 combines with J gene TRBJ2-6; D gene uncertain. CDR1 and CDR2 from the germline V gene are MNHNS and SASEGT. CDR3 length: 16 residues. The germline V and J ends were trimmed by 7 bases and 0 bases, with 13 bases remaining between them. The CDR3 DNA reads TGTGCCAGCACCAGAAGGCATAGCTCTGGGGCCAACGTCCTGACTTTC. The encoded protein is CASTRRHSSGANVLTF.

A word on this clone: The identical CDR3 is also encoded by other nucleotide sequences in the sample. The chain has TRBV10-1 and TRBJ2-7; 7 bases match TRBD1. Germline CDR1 WNHNN, CDR2 SYGVQD (reference sequence). The CDR3 contains 17 residues. With V trimmed by 6 bases and J by 7 bases, 21 bases remained unmatched. The CDR3, as DNA: TGCGCCAGCAGGGTAGGGGGCCCTGTCCCACGTAAAGGAGAGCAGTACTTC. Protein: CASRVGGPVPRKGEQYF.

This clone was counted only a few times. This chain links TRBV9 with TRBJ2-7, with 8 bases fitting TRBD2. The CDR3 has 15 amino acids. Germline V gene data show CDR1 as SGDLS and CDR2 as YYNGEE. V lost 2 bases and J lost 2; bases outside the gene matches: 6. The CDR3 sequence is CASSVGREEAYEQYF. DNA for the CDR3: TGTGCCAGCAGCGTGGGGCGGGAGGAAGCCTACGAGCAGTACTTC. The full variable domain, in which reference TRBV9 and TRBJ2-7 provide the parts outside the CDR3, is DSGVTQTPKHLITATGQRVTLRCSPRSGDLSVYWYQQSLDQGLQFLIQYYNGEERAKGNILERFSAQQFPDLHSELNLSSLELGDSALYFCASSVGREEAYEQYFGPGTRLTVT.

This clone occurred many times. CDR3 sequence reads: CSATRDSLYGYTF. As DNA, the CDR3 is TGCAGTGCTACCAGGGACAGTTTGTATGGCTACACCTTC. The chain joins TRBV20-1 to TRBJ1-2; TRBD1 matches 7 bases. V gave up 4 bases and J gave up 5 bases; unmatched junction bases: 7. From germline, CDR1 is DFQATT and CDR2 SNEGSKA (reference sequence). CDR3 length: 13 amino acids.

This clone was recorded many times. The gene calls are TRBV5-1 and TRBJ2-7, with D perhaps TRBD1 (5 bases). Trimming removed 4 bases from V and 3 bases from J, with 14 bases in between. CDR1 and CDR2 (germline): SGHRS, YFSETQ. The CDR3 runs 14 residues. Written as DNA, the CDR3 is TGCGCCAGCAGCCCCCGACAGACCTACTACGAGCAGTACTTC. Translated, it gives CASSPRQTYYEQYF.